Listed below are T cell receptor beta chains from one sample, sequenced in a study of regulatory T cells in long-lasting Graves disease. TCRdb passed the multiplex PCR reads through MiXCR, listing each CDR3 protein once. This table has 350,000 to 500,000 distinct CDR3 sequences, roughly 15% appearing once. In addition, the sample was reused for a study of T cells in Graves' hyperthyroidism and ophthalmopathy.

The input for sequencing was peripheral blood mononuclear cells (PBMCs), taken at new diagnosis, from a patient treated with antithyroid drugs. The receptors here all came from a woman between 45 and 60 years old with Graves disease. CDR3s include the opening cysteine and the closing phenylalanine or tryptophan. A D gene is named only where the DNA matches it firmly. A clone size is listed for some rows: how often the clone was seen (once, few, many), or a class if it is expanded.

. TRBJ2-1 many TRBV28 CASTQENEQFF TGTGCCAGCACCCAAGAAAATGAGCAGTTCTTC
TRBD2 TRBJ2-1 many TRBV11-2 CASSLVPGLAGGSSYNEQFF TGTGCCAGCAGCTTAGTCCCGGGACTAGCGGGAGGGAGCTCCTACAATGAGCAGTTCTTC
. TRBJ1-5 . TRBV20-1 CSARDLNTTLNRNQPQHF TGCAGTGCTAGAGATCTAAACACAACCCTAAATAGGAATCAGCCCCAGCATTTT
. TRBJ2-2 few TRBV7-2 CASSLAGATNTGELFF TGTGCCAGCAGCTTAGCGGGAGCCACGAACACCGGGGAGCTGTTTTTT
TRBD2 TRBJ2-3 many TRBV2 CASRASGRAGTDTQYF TGTGCCAGCAGAGCTAGCGGGAGGGCCGGCACAGATACGCAGTATTTT
. TRBJ2-7 many TRBV28 CASSFSGLTSYEQYF TGTGCCAGCAGTTTCTCAGGGCTAACCTCCTACGAGCAGTACTTC
TRBD2 TRBJ2-1 many TRBV7-9 CASSLAGGPSRTTYGNEQFF TGTGCCAGCAGCTTAGCGGGAGGGCCCTCGCGAACTACCTACGGGAATGAGCAGTTCTTC
TRBD2 TRBJ2-1 few TRBV6-1 CASNPSGSHYNEQFF TGTGCCAGCAACCCTAGCGGCTCCCACTACAATGAGCAGTTCTTC
. TRBJ2-7 . TRBV24-1 CATSDTHEQYF TGTGCCACCTCGGACACTCACGAGCAGTACTTC
TRBD1 TRBJ2-2 many TRBV27 CASSLTGGAGELFF TGTGCCAGCAGTTTAACAGGGGGTGCCGGGGAGCTGTTTTTT
. TRBJ1-2 . TRBV5-1 CASSPTQGANYGYTF TGCGCCAGCAGCCCGACACAGGGTGCAAACTATGGCTACACCTTC
. TRBJ2-7 few TRBV27 CASSFAGTYEQYF TGTGCCAGCAGTTTCGCGGGAACCTACGAGCAGTACTTC
TRBD2 TRBJ2-1 . TRBV12-3/TRBV12-4 CASSSGAGGPNEQFF TGTGCCAGCAGTTCTGGAGCGGGAGGGCCGAATGAGCAGTTCTTC
TRBD1 TRBJ1-1 . TRBV6-5 CASSYSRANRGPLNTEAFF TGTGCCAGCAGTTACTCGAGGGCGAACAGGGGGCCTTTGAACACTGAAGCTTTCTTT
TRBD2 TRBJ2-3 few TRBV24-1 CATSERRTSVRAGDTQYF TGTGCCACCAGTGAACGACGGACTAGCGTACGAGCGGGGGATACGCAGTATTTT
. TRBJ2-5 few TRBV6-2/TRBV6-3 CASSENLVTQYF TGTGCCAGCAGTGAAAATCTTGTAACCCAGTACTTC
. TRBJ2-7 many TRBV2 CASSATTAHEQYF TGTGCCAGCAGCGCTACTACGGCCCACGAGCAGTACTTC
TRBD1 TRBJ1-1 . TRBV5-8 CASSLRTGEAFF TGTGCCAGCAGCTTGAGGACAGGTGAAGCTTTCTTT
. TRBJ2-3 . TRBV3-1 CASSQARQVFTDTQYF TGTGCCAGCAGCCAAGCTCGACAGGTTTTCACAGATACGCAGTATTTT
. TRBJ2-6 . TRBV18 CASSVTAPSGANVLTF TGTGCCAGCTCGGTGACAGCGCCGTCTGGGGCCAACGTCCTGACTTTC
. TRBJ2-7 few TRBV30 CAWSGTTAGREQYF TGTGCCTGGAGTGGGACTACGGCAGGGCGCGAGCAGTACTTC